The 32 T cell receptor beta chains in this list originate from one sample, sequenced in a study of cytomegalovirus exposure and HLA in healthy donors. Measured with immunoSEQ multiplex PCR; TCRdb has only the in-frame clones, and not every one. The data show about 140,000 clones, approximately 94% seen once. The sequencing input was PBMCs. The receptors shown here come from a man younger than 35 in good health and CMV-seropositive.

The CDR3 DNA follows: TGTGCCACCAGCAGAGCCGCGGGACTAGCGGGAGGGTCATATGAGACCCAGTACTTC. It yields the protein CATSRAAGLAGGSYETQYF. The gene calls are TRBV15 and TRBJ2-5; 16 bases agree with TRBD2. V was pared by 1 base and J by 5 bases, with 10 bases of the junction left unmatched. Germline V lookup: CDR1 LNHNV, CDR2 YYDKDF (reference sequence). The CDR3 is made up of 19 amino acids.

The chain recombines TRBV5-1 with TRBJ1-2; 8 nucleotides match TRBD1. V lost 2 bases to trimming and J lost 2 bases; unmatched junction nucleotides: 11. In germline, CDR1 is SGHRS, CDR2 YFSETQ. The CDR3 runs 17 residues. CDR3 in amino acids: CASSLYTGGGSNYGYTF. DNA of the CDR3: TGCGCCAGCAGCTTATATACAGGGGGAGGCAGCAACTATGGCTACACCTTC.

The rearrangement links TRBV10-3 to TRBJ2-5; no clear D. The V gene lost 3 bases and the J gene lost 1 base, with 12 bases spanning the gap. Per the germline V gene, CDR1 is ENHRY and CDR2 is SYGVKD. This CDR3 has 15 residues. The CDR3 region is CAISDGPSTQETQYF. The CDR3 coding sequence is TGTGCCATCAGTGATGGGCCCAGCACCCAAGAGACCCAGTACTTC.

V and J are TRBV27 and TRBJ2-1, with D unresolved. The CDR3 is 13 amino acids. Looked up from germline, CDR1 is MNHEY and CDR2 is SMNVEV (reference sequence). V lost 0 bases and J lost 8, with 8 bases in between. The CDR3 reads CASSLSARYEQFF. CDR3 DNA: TGTGCCAGCAGTTTATCAGCTAGGTATGAGCAGTTCTTC.

The genes are TRBV7-9 and TRBJ2-5, with 11 bases aligning to TRBD1. The CDR3 is made up of 19 amino acids. V lost 6 bases and J lost 3; bases outside the gene matches: 18. Germline loops: CDR1 SEHNR, CDR2 FQNEAQ (reference sequence). In nucleotides, the CDR3 is TGTGCCAGCAGTTCCGGGGTTGGTTTCGGGGACAGGGGGAAAGAGACCCAGTACTTC. Amino acid sequence: CASSSGVGFGDRGKETQYF. The whole variable domain, filled in from reference TRBV7-9 and TRBJ2-5, reads DTGVSQNPRHKITKRGQNVTFRCDPISEHNRLYWYRQTLGQGPEFLTYFQNEAQLEKSRLLSDRFSAERPKGSFSTLEIQRTEQGDSAMYLCASSSGVGFGDRGKETQYFGPGTRLLVL.

V is TRBV9 and J is TRBJ2-1; D gene unclear. CDR3 length equals 12 residues. Trimming cost V 3 bases and J 7 bases, with 8 bases left between them. Per germline, CDR1 SGDLS and CDR2 YYNGEE. The CDR3 sequence: CASSATRNEQFF. In DNA, the CDR3 is TGTGCCAGCAGCGCTACCCGAAATGAGCAGTTCTTC. Using reference TRBV9 and TRBJ2-1 for the parts outside the CDR3, the full variable domain is DSGVTQTPKHLITATGQRVTLRCSPRSGDLSVYWYQQSLDQGLQFLIQYYNGEERAKGNILERFSAQQFPDLHSELNLSSLELGDSALYFCASSATRNEQFFGPGTRLTVL.

The chain has TRBV5-1 and TRBJ1-3, with D hard to call. The V end was cut by 2 bases, the J end by 2 bases, with 17 bases between. In germline, CDR1 is SGHRS, CDR2 YFSETQ. The CDR3 is 17 residues long. CDR3: CASSFSGGSRPGNTIYF. In DNA form, the CDR3 reads TGCGCCAGCAGCTTTTCAGGAGGGTCCCGTCCTGGAAACACCATATATTTT.

The rearrangement joins TRBV7-8 to TRBJ1-3; no firm D call. The CDR3 is 18 residues long. Germline CDR1 SGHVS, CDR2 FQNEAQ. The V and J ends lost 1 base and 4 bases respectively, with 20 bases between them. The CDR3 loop reads CASSLVGGDPGWGNTIYF. DNA of the CDR3: TGTGCCAGCAGCTTAGTAGGTGGAGACCCCGGCTGGGGAAACACCATATATTTT.

This rearrangement joins TRBV2 to TRBJ2-3; no clear D gene. Trimming removed 5 bases from V and 5 bases from J, with 8 bases in between. This CDR3 is 12 amino acids long. Germline values: CDR1 SNHLY, CDR2 FYNNEI. This CDR3 reads CASSQSRDTQYF. CDR3 nucleotide sequence: TGTGCCAGCAGTCAATCCAGAGATACGCAGTATTTT.

The chain is built from TRBV5-1 and TRBJ1-1, with a possible D match to TRBD1 (5 bases). Germline V lookup: CDR1 SGHRS, CDR2 YFSETQ. The V end lost 0 bases, the J end lost 4 bases, and 7 bases lay between the germline ends. CDR3 length: 13 residues. This chain's CDR3 is CASSLGGGTEAFF. The CDR3 DNA follows: TGCGCCAGCAGCTTGGGCGGGGGCACTGAAGCTTTCTTT.

The genes are TRBV23-1 and TRBJ2-7; 7 nucleotides align to TRBD1. TRBV23-1 is identified as an open reading frame with a role that is uncertain. V shed 2 bases, J shed 2 bases, and the junction held 6 bases outside the gene matches. The CDR3 spans 15 residues. CDR3 loop: CASSQLQGETYEQYF. In DNA, the CDR3 is TGCGCCAGCAGTCAACTCCAGGGGGAAACCTACGAGCAGTACTTC.

The J gene is TRBJ2-3, the V gene TRBV5-1, with unresolved D. The CDR3 loop spans 13 amino acids. With 6 bases removed from V and 5 bases from J, the gap between germline ends came to 13 bases. The germline CDR1 and CDR2 sequences are SGHRS and YFSETQ. CDR3 sequence (DNA): TGCGCCAGCACCCAACCCAGTGGAGATACGCAGTATTTT. The encoded protein is CASTQPSGDTQYF. The full variable domain, in which reference TRBV5-1 and TRBJ2-3 provide the parts outside the CDR3, is KAGVTQTPRYLIKTRGQQVTLSCSPISGHRSVSWYQQTPGQGLQFLFEYFSETQRNKGNFPGRFSGRQFSNSRSEMNVSTLELGDSALYLCASTQPSGDTQYFGPGTRLTVL.

The chain uses TRBV27 and TRBJ2-1; D is unresolved. CDR1 and CDR2 from the germline V gene are MNHEY and SMNVEV (reference sequence). The CDR3 spans 16 residues. V lost 3 bases, J lost 1 base, and 13 bases lay in between. For the CDR3, the DNA is TGTGCCAGCAGTTTGACCCAGCGTTGGTCCTACAATGAGCAGTTCTTC. It specifies CASSLTQRWSYNEQFF.

The rearrangement joins TRBV11-3 to TRBJ1-1, with 8 bases lining up with TRBD1. The germline V gene encodes CDR1 SGHNT and CDR2 YENEEA. The CDR3 has 18 amino acids. V trimming: 1 base; J trimming: 0 bases; junction bases outside the gene matches: 10. CDR3 bases: TGTGCCAGCAGCTTAGGGGGTGGCTACAGGGGGGTGAACACTGAAGCTTTCTTT. Its protein product is CASSLGGGYRGVNTEAFF.

As DNA, the CDR3 is TGTGCCATAAGAGGGGGCAGTTCCTACGAGCAGTACTTC. This encodes CAIRGGSSYEQYF. This sequence joins TRBV5-4 and TRBJ2-7; 7 bases line up with TRBD1. Losses at the gene ends were 9 bases for V and 1 base for J; bases not matched to a gene: 7. Germline V gene sequence: CDR1 SGHNT, CDR2 YYREEE (reference sequence). This CDR3 is 13 amino acids long.

V gene TRBV27 combines with J gene TRBJ1-6, with a weak D call TRBD1 (5 bases). This CDR3 region has 16 residues. V shed 6 bases and J shed 8 bases, with 20 bases lying between them. Germline values: CDR1 MNHEY, CDR2 SMNVEV (reference sequence). The CDR3: CASRSPPRGRYSPLHF. The CDR3 DNA reads TGTGCCAGCAGAAGCCCACCCCGGGGGAGGTATTCACCCCTCCACTTT.

CDR3 DNA sequence: TGTGCCAGCAGCTTAGGGGGGGACTTCCATGAGCAGTTCTTC. It yields the protein CASSLGGDFHEQFF. The genes are TRBV11-3 and TRBJ2-1; possibly TRBD2 for D (6 bases). Germline-derived CDR1 and CDR2 are SGHNT and YENEEA. Trimming took 1 base from V and 8 from J, leaving 12 bases between them. The CDR3 covers 14 residues.

V gene TRBV5-4 combines with J gene TRBJ2-3; D gene uncertain. Germline loops: CDR1 SGHNT, CDR2 YYREEE (reference sequence). Between the trimmed V and J ends, which lost 2 bases and 0 bases, there was a span of 4 bases. The CDR3 totals 13 residues. The CDR3 nucleotides are TGTGCCAGCAGCTTAACTAGCACAGATACGCAGTATTTT. This gives the protein CASSLTSTDTQYF.

The CDR3 nucleotides read TGCGCCAGCAGCTTTGGGCAGACCTACGAGCAGTACTTC. It codes for CASSFGQTYEQYF. This sequence joins TRBV5-1 and TRBJ2-7; no firm D call. V lost 2 bases and J lost 2, with 8 bases in between. In germline, CDR1 is SGHRS, CDR2 YFSETQ. The CDR3 has 13 amino acids. The whole variable domain, filled in from reference TRBV5-1 and TRBJ2-7, reads KAGVTQTPRYLIKTRGQQVTLSCSPISGHRSVSWYQQTPGQGLQFLFEYFSETQRNKGNFPGRFSGRQFSNSRSEMNVSTLELGDSALYLCASSFGQTYEQYFGPGTRLTVT.

The CDR3 region has the DNA TGTGCCAGCAGTGGTCACAGGGTCACCCAGTACTTC. Protein product: CASSGHRVTQYF. J is TRBJ2-5 and V is TRBV6-1, with D possibly being TRBD1 (6 bases). Trimming took off 4 bases at V and 8 bases at J, with 11 bases between the two ends. This CDR3 is built from 12 residues. Germline CDR1 is MNHNS and CDR2 is SASEGT.

The chain joins TRBV27 to TRBJ2-7; the D gene is possibly TRBD1 (6 bases). The CDR3 is 13 residues long. Between the trimmed V and J ends, which lost 5 bases and 7 bases, there was a span of 15 bases. The V gene's germline CDR1 is MNHEY and CDR2 SMNVEV (reference sequence). This CDR3 reads CASSPRGSREQYF. CDR3 nucleotides: TGTGCCAGCAGTCCTAGGGGGAGTCGTGAGCAGTACTTC.

The V and J genes are TRBV2 and TRBJ1-5; D is perhaps TRBD1 (5 bases). Germline V gene lookup returns CDR1 SNHLY and CDR2 FYNNEI. Trimming shortened V by 2 bases and J by 4 bases, and 9 bases separated the two germline ends. This CDR3 spans 14 amino acids. The CDR3 sequence is CASSERTPNQPQHF. The CDR3 DNA sequence: TGTGCCAGCAGTGAAAGGACACCAAATCAGCCCCAGCATTTT.

This chain connects TRBV13 to TRBJ1-2; D possibly corresponds to TRBD1 (6 bases). Trimming took off 5 bases at V and 4 bases at J, with 17 bases between the two ends. Germline V gives CDR1 PRHDT, CDR2 FYEKMQ (reference sequence). CDR3 length: 15 residues. The CDR3 nucleotides read TGTGCCAGCAGCGCTGGGGGCAGGGATGCCTATGGCTACACCTTC. Translation gives CASSAGGRDAYGYTF. Filled out from reference TRBV13 and TRBJ1-2, the complete variable domain reads AAGVIQSPRHLIKEKRETATLKCYPIPRHDTVYWYQQGPGQDPQFLISFYEKMQSDKGSIPDRFSAQQFSDYHSELNMSSLELGDSALYFCASSAGGRDAYGYTFGSGTRLTVV.

The chain has TRBV10-3 and TRBJ2-7; 7 bases are shared with TRBD2. The V gene end was trimmed by 4 bases and the J gene end by 0 bases; junction bases not matched to a gene: 6. CDR3 size: 15 residues. From germline, CDR1 is ENHRY and CDR2 SYGVKD. CDR3 in amino acids: CAISAPSGPSYEQYF. The CDR3, as DNA: TGTGCCATCAGTGCTCCTAGCGGACCCTCCTACGAGCAGTACTTC.

The gene calls are TRBV2 and TRBJ2-5; D remains ambiguous. This CDR3 is built from 12 residues. Deletions cut 2 bases from V and 5 bases from J, with 6 bases between. Germline V gene sequence: CDR1 SNHLY, CDR2 FYNNEI. The chain's CDR3 is CASSENLETQYF. In DNA form, the CDR3 reads TGTGCCAGCAGTGAAAATCTCGAGACCCAGTACTTC.

The CDR3 sequence is CASSRQGLSYEQYF. The CDR3 DNA follows: TGTGCCAGCAGCCGACAGGGATTATCCTACGAGCAGTACTTC. This chain connects TRBV2 to TRBJ2-7; 7 bases are a match to TRBD1. V was clipped by 6 bases and J by 1 base; unmatched bases: 6. This CDR3 has 14 amino acids. The germline V gene has CDR1 SNHLY and CDR2 FYNNEI.

The J gene is TRBJ2-1, the V gene TRBV6-5, with 10 bases that match TRBD1. Germline V gives CDR1 MNHEY, CDR2 SVGAGI. This CDR3 is built from 12 residues. The V segment lost 5 bases and the J segment 9 bases; nucleotides outside the gene matches: 1. CDR3 in DNA: TGTGCCAGCAGTCGGACAGGGGGTGAGCAGTTCTTC. Translating gives CASSRTGGEQFF.

This CDR3 is CASSLGLATTDTQYF. Written as DNA, the CDR3 is TGCGCCAGCAGTCTAGGACTAGCGACCACAGATACGCAGTATTTT. V is TRBV5-1 and J is TRBJ2-3, with TRBD2 identical over 9 bases. V dropped 5 bases and J dropped 2; count of bases not matched to a gene: 6. The CDR3 contains 15 residues. Germline V gene sequence: CDR1 SGHRS, CDR2 YFSETQ.

The chain joins TRBV2 to TRBJ2-1; TRBD2 agrees at 16 bases. V dropped 8 bases and J dropped 8; count of bases not matched to a gene: 6. In germline, CDR1 is SNHLY, CDR2 FYNNEI. The CDR3 extends over 15 amino acids. The CDR3 here is CASGQGLAGGDEQFF. CDR3 nucleotides: TGTGCCAGCGGTCAGGGACTAGCGGGAGGGGATGAGCAGTTCTTC.

The V call is TRBV2, the J call TRBJ1-3, with a weak D call TRBD1 (6 bases). V was pared by 9 bases and J by 0 bases, with 12 bases between. Germline CDR1 and CDR2: SNHLY and FYNNEI. The CDR3 extends over 14 amino acids. CDR3 bases: TGTGCCAGTGCCGGGACACACTCTGGAAACACCATATATTTT. Protein product: CASAGTHSGNTIYF.

V usage is TRBV5-1 and J usage is TRBJ2-3; tentative D call: TRBD2 (6 bases). The germline V gene has CDR1 SGHRS and CDR2 YFSETQ. This CDR3 has 15 amino acids. The V end was cut by 0 bases, the J end by 4 bases, with 12 bases between. CDR3 in amino acids: CASSLELAGADTQYF. The CDR3, as DNA: TGCGCCAGCAGCTTGGAACTAGCAGGCGCAGATACGCAGTATTTT. The whole variable domain, filled in from reference TRBV5-1 and TRBJ2-3, reads KAGVTQTPRYLIKTRGQQVTLSCSPISGHRSVSWYQQTPGQGLQFLFEYFSETQRNKGNFPGRFSGRQFSNSRSEMNVSTLELGDSALYLCASSLELAGADTQYFGPGTRLTVL.

The CDR3 spells CASSPLHAASGRNLGTDTQYF. CDR3 coding DNA: TGTGCCAGCAGCCCGCTGCACGCGGCTAGCGGGAGGAATTTGGGGACAGATACGCAGTATTTT. The chain employs TRBV4-2 and TRBJ2-3, with 11 bases fitting TRBD2. With V trimmed by 4 bases and J by 3 bases, 21 bases remained unmatched. The CDR3 length is 21 residues. Germline CDR1 is LGHNA and CDR2 is YNFKEQ.